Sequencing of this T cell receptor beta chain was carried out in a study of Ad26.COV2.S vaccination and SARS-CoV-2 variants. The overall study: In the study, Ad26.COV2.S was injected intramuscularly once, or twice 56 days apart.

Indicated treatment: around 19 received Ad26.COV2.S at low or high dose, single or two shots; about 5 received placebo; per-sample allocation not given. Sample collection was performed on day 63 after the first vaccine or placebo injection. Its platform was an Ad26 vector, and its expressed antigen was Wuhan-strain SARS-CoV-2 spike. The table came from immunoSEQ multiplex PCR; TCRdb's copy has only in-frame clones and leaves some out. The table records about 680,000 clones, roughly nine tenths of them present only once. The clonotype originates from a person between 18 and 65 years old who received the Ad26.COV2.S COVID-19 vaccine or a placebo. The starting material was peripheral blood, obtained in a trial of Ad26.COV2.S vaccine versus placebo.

CDR3 region: CASSFNAFYEQYF. The DNA of the CDR3 is TGTGCCAGCAGTTTTAACGCTTTCTACGAGCAGTACTTC. The chain employs TRBV27 and TRBJ2-7; D gene ambiguous. The CDR3 runs 13 residues. V lost 3 bases and J 3 bases, leaving 9 bases between the germline ends. Germline loops: CDR1 MNHEY, CDR2 SMNVEV (reference sequence).